The 17 T cell receptor beta chains below come from one sample, sequenced in a study of shared clonotypes between healthy human individuals. The repertoire was sequenced with immunoSEQ multiplex PCR; TCRdb's copy has only in-frame clones and lacks some. The sample has over a million clones, under 99% seen once; the top ten hold about 0.45%. Sample: naive CD4+ T cells sorted from blood. Subset specified: CD45RA+ positively selected. Receptors originate from a man aged 30-40 years in good health.

The chain couples TRBV28 to TRBJ2-7; 8 bases map to TRBD2. The CDR3 runs 14 residues. The ends lost 5 bases at V and 4 bases at J; junction bases unmatched: 7. Germline CDR1 reads MDHEN; CDR2 reads SYDVKM. This CDR3 is CASSTSGSLYEQYF. As DNA, the CDR3 is TGTGCCAGCAGTACTAGCGGAAGTCTTTACGAGCAGTACTTC.

The chain is built from TRBV18 and TRBJ2-7; 9 nucleotides align to TRBD1. Germline V gene lookup returns CDR1 KGHSH and CDR2 LQKENI. V dropped 2 bases and J dropped 7; count of bases not matched to a gene: 12. CDR3 size: 16 residues. The CDR3 DNA reads TGTGCCAGCTCACCAGCAGGGACAGGGAAATATCGGGAGCAGTACTTC. This gives the protein CASSPAGTGKYREQYF.

The chain employs TRBV6-5 and TRBJ1-5, with D possibly matching TRBD1 (6 bases). The CDR3 totals 15 residues. V dropped 2 bases and J dropped 1 base, with 9 bases sitting between them. Germline CDR1 and CDR2: MNHEY and SVGAGI. The CDR3 sequence is CASSYTGTSNQPQHF. CDR3 nucleotide sequence: TGTGCCAGCAGTTACACAGGGACGAGCAATCAGCCCCAGCATTTT.

A remark on this clone: Other DNA sequences of this sample code for an identical CDR3. The gene calls are TRBV9 and TRBJ2-1; D is perhaps TRBD2 (6 bases). The CDR3 extends over 15 amino acids. Germline V gene sequence: CDR1 SGDLS, CDR2 YYNGEE. V was shortened by 4 bases and J by 0 bases, with 11 bases between the two germline ends. For the CDR3, the DNA is TGTGCCAGCAGCCCCGCCGGGAGCTCCTACAATGAGCAGTTCTTC. Protein: CASSPAGSSYNEQFF. Filled out from reference TRBV9 and TRBJ2-1, the complete variable domain reads DSGVTQTPKHLITATGQRVTLRCSPRSGDLSVYWYQQSLDQGLQFLIQYYNGEERAKGNILERFSAQQFPDLHSELNLSSLELGDSALYFCASSPAGSSYNEQFFGPGTRLTVL.

As regards this clone: Distinct nucleotide sequences in the sample also encode this CDR3. The chain combines TRBV7-2 with TRBJ2-7; 8 nucleotides agree with TRBD1. The V segment lost 5 bases and the J segment 2 bases; nucleotides outside the gene matches: 5. The CDR3 has 14 amino acids. CDR1 SGHTA and CDR2 FQGNSA come from the germline V gene. CDR3 in DNA: TGTGCCAGCAGCGCCGGGACAGGCCCCTACGAGCAGTACTTC. The encoded protein is CASSAGTGPYEQYF.

This rearrangement joins TRBV6-5 to TRBJ2-7; 9 nucleotides line up with TRBD1. V lost 0 bases and J lost 6; bases outside the gene matches: 3. Germline V lookup: CDR1 MNHEY, CDR2 SVGAGI. The CDR3 runs to 14 residues. CDR3 DNA sequence: TGTGCCAGCAGTTACTCGACAGGGGGAGGCGAGCAGTACTTC. Protein sequence: CASSYSTGGGEQYF.

This sequence joins TRBV9 and TRBJ2-3; D ambiguous. Germline V gene data show CDR1 as SGDLS and CDR2 as YYNGEE. The CDR3 covers 12 residues. Trimming cost V 3 bases and J 2 bases, with 4 bases left between them. CDR3 bases: TGTGCCAGCAGCGCCATCACAGATACGCAGTATTTT. It codes for CASSAITDTQYF.

This clone was detected once. J is TRBJ2-2 and V is TRBV5-1; D is possibly TRBD2 (5 bases). Germline CDR1 and CDR2: SGHRS and YFSETQ. The CDR3 consists of 18 residues. Trimming left V 0 bases short and J 6 bases short, with 21 bases between. The CDR3 DNA sequence: TGCGCCAGCAGCTTGGTTGGCGGGCCGTCCCCATACCCCGGGGAGCTGTTTTTT. It specifies CASSLVGGPSPYPGELFF.

This clone was observed a single time. This rearrangement joins TRBV2 to TRBJ2-7, with a weak D call TRBD1 (7 bases). Looked up from germline, CDR1 is SNHLY and CDR2 is FYNNEI. The ends were cut back, 1 base at V and 4 bases at J, with 11 bases in the middle. The CDR3 length is 14 residues. The CDR3 loop reads CASSEESGGYEQYF. CDR3 nucleotides: TGTGCCAGCAGTGAAGAGTCAGGGGGGTACGAGCAGTACTTC.

The chain joins TRBV19 to TRBJ1-1, with D unresolved. Trimming shortened V by 5 bases and J by 0 bases, and 10 bases separated the two germline ends. The CDR3 length is 14 residues. CDR1 is LNHDA, CDR2 SQIVND, per germline (reference sequence). The CDR3 region has the DNA TGTGCCAGTAGTTTTGGGTTGTTGAACACTGAAGCTTTCTTT. Translating it yields CASSFGLLNTEAFF.

As concerns this clone: Other DNA sequences in the sample encode the same CDR3. The J gene is TRBJ2-1, the V gene TRBV9; 7 positions match TRBD1. Germline V gene lookup returns CDR1 SGDLS and CDR2 YYNGEE. Unmatched junction bases numbered 4, after V lost 3 bases and J lost 4 bases. CDR3 length equals 14 residues. This CDR3 reads CASSAGQSYNEQFF. CDR3 bases: TGTGCCAGCAGCGCGGGACAGTCTTACAATGAGCAGTTCTTC.

The chain joins TRBV25-1 to TRBJ2-4, with 7 bases lining up with TRBD2. This CDR3 has 11 amino acids. Germline CDR1 and CDR2: MGHDK and SYGVNS. V was pared by 8 bases and J by 11 bases, with 6 bases of the junction left unmatched. Here the CDR3 DNA reads TGTGCCAGCCGGCTTGGGGGGGTTCAGTACTTC. It translates to CASRLGGVQYF.

This rearrangement joins TRBV6-4 to TRBJ2-1; 7 bases map to TRBD2. Germline V gives CDR1 MRHNA, CDR2 SNTAGT. This CDR3 is built from 15 residues. The CDR3 loop reads CATSLAASSYNEQFF. The CDR3 nucleotides are TGTGCTACGTCTCTAGCGGCAAGCTCCTACAATGAGCAGTTCTTC.

The gene calls are TRBV9 and TRBJ2-3; maybe TRBD2 (5 bases). This CDR3 has 14 residues. Germline V lookup: CDR1 SGDLS, CDR2 YYNGEE. V was clipped by 3 bases and J by 2 bases, with 10 bases between them. The CDR3 bases are TGTGCCAGCAGCGCCCGGGGATCCACAGATACGCAGTATTTT. Its protein is CASSARGSTDTQYF.

The rearrangement joins TRBV29-1 to TRBJ2-1; perhaps TRBD2 as D (5 bases). Trimming removed 4 bases from V and 0 bases from J, with 10 bases in between. This CDR3 has 14 amino acids. Germline V gives CDR1 SQVTM, CDR2 ANQGSEA. DNA of the CDR3: TGCAGCGTTGTTAGCGAAAGCTCCTACAATGAGCAGTTCTTC. Translation gives CSVVSESSYNEQFF.

The chain joins TRBV28 to TRBJ2-7, with 7 bases that match TRBD1. The CDR3 is made up of 17 amino acids. Germline V CDR1 and CDR2: MDHEN, SYDVKM. The V and J ends lost 4 bases and 4 bases, in that order; junction bases with no gene match: 16. This CDR3 is CASSYYSWDSKGYEQYF. In DNA form, the CDR3 reads TGTGCCAGCAGTTACTACTCTTGGGACAGTAAAGGATACGAGCAGTACTTC. Full variable domain (outside the CDR3, taken from reference TRBV28 and TRBJ2-7): DVKVTQSSRYLVKRTGEKVFLECVQDMDHENMFWYRQDPGLGLRLIYFSYDVKMKEKGDIPEGYSVSREKKERFSLILESASTNQTSMYLCASSYYSWDSKGYEQYFGPGTRLTVT.

The chain has TRBV6-4 and TRBJ2-3, with 7 positions matching TRBD2. V was clipped by 5 bases and J by 5 bases; unmatched bases: 4. Germline assignment: CDR1 MRHNA and CDR2 SNTAGT. There are 13 residues in the CDR3. As DNA, the CDR3 is TGTGCCAGCAGTCAGGGACTAAGAGATACGCAGTATTTT. Protein: CASSQGLRDTQYF.